This T cell receptor beta chain was documented in a study of T cells in narcolepsy. Study summary: Enrolled donors included narcolepsy type 1 or type 2 patients and healthy controls.

General study points: In some patient and control memory CD4+ samples, autoreactive clones were absent. Same-patient CSF and blood CD4+ T cell clonotypes included HCRT-specific and TRIB2-specific autoreactive ones.

V lost 6 bases to trimming and J lost 2 bases, with 10 bases between them. The CDR3 runs 14 residues. Germline V CDR1 and CDR2: LNHDA, SQIVND (reference sequence). The protocol was immunoSEQ multiplex PCR, while the TCRdb copy is restricted to in-frame clones and leaves out a portion. The sample has around 16,000 clones, roughly 85% seen once. This clone was counted between two and nine times. Its antigen is undetermined. The specimen was memory (CD45RA-) CD4+ T cells from blood. The chain links TRBV19 to TRBJ2-2; D perhaps matches TRBD1 (6 bases). The sequence derives from a human donor in good health. The DNA for the CDR3 is TGTGCCAGTAGGCAGGGGAGTAACACCGGGGAGCTGTTTTTT. Translation gives CASRQGSNTGELFF.